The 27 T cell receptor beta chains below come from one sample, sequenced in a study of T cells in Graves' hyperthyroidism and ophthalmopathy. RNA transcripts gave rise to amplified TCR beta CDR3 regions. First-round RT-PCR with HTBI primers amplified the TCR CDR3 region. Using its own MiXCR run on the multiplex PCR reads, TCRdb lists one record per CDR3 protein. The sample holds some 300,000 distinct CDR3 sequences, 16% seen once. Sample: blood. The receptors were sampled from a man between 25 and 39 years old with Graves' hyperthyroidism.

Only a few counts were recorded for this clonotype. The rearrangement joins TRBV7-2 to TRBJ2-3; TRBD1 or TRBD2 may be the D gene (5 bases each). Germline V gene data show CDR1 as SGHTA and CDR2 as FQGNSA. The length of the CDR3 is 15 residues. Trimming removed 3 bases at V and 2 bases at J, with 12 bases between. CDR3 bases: TGTGCCAGCAGCTTGGGGCCGGGGATCACAGATACGCAGTATTTT. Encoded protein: CASSLGPGITDTQYF.

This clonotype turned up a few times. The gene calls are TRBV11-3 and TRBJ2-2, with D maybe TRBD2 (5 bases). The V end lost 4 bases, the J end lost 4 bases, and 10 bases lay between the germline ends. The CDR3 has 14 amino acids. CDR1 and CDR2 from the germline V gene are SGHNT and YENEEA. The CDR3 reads CASSSDGVTGELFF. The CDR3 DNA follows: TGTGCCAGCAGCTCGGACGGGGTCACCGGGGAGCTGTTTTTT.

DNA for the CDR3: TGTGCCAGCAGGGGGACAGGGAAAACAGATACGCAGTATTTT. It encodes CASRGTGKTDTQYF. The chain couples TRBV27 to TRBJ2-3; 9 bases agree with TRBD1. This CDR3 comprises 14 residues. V was clipped by 6 bases and J by 3 bases; unmatched bases: 4. From germline, CDR1 is MNHEY and CDR2 SMNVEV (reference sequence).

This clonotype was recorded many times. CDR3 nucleotide sequence: TGTGCCACGTGTATCGGACTAGGCGAGCAGTACTTC. It codes for CATCIGLGEQYF. The chain employs TRBV28 and TRBJ2-7; 7 nucleotides agree with TRBD2. Looked up from germline, CDR1 is MDHEN and CDR2 is SYDVKM. The CDR3 length is 12 residues. Trimming cost V 10 bases and J 6 bases; bases outside gene matches: 9.

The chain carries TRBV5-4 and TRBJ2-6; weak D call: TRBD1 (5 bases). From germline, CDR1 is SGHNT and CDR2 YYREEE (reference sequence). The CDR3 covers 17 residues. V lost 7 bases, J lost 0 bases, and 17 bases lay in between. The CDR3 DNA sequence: TGTGCCAGCGACGACAGCCCCGGTTCCTCTGGGGCCAACGTCCTGACTTTC. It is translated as CASDDSPGSSGANVLTF. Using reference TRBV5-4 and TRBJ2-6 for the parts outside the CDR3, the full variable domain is ETGVTQSPTHLIKTRGQQVTLRCSSQSGHNTVSWYQQALGQGPQFIFQYYREEENGRGNFPPRFSGLQFPNYSSELNVNALELDDSALYLCASDDSPGSSGANVLTFGAGSRLTVL.

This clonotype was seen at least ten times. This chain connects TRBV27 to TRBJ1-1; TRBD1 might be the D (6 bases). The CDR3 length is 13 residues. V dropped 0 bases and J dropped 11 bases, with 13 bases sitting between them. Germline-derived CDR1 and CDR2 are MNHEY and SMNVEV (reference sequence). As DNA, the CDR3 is TGTGCCAGCAGTTTATCGATGGGGGGGCTGGCTTTCTTT. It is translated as CASSLSMGGLAFF.

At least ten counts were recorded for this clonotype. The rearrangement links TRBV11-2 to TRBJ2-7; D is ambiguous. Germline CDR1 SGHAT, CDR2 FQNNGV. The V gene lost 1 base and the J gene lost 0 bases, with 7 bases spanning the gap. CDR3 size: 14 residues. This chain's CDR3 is CASSLAHFSYEQYF. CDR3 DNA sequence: TGTGCCAGCAGCTTAGCGCATTTCTCCTACGAGCAGTACTTC. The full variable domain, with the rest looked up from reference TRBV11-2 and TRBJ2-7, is EAGVAQSPRYKIIEKRQSVAFWCNPISGHATLYWYQQILGQGPKLLIQFQNNGVVDDSQLPKDRFSAERLKGVDSTLKIQPAKLEDSAVYLCASSLAHFSYEQYFGPGTRLTVT.

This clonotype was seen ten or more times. CDR3 in amino acids: CASSLALKGGAFF. As DNA, the CDR3 is TGTGCCAGCAGCTTAGCGCTGAAGGGGGGTGCTTTCTTT. This chain connects TRBV7-8 to TRBJ1-1, with a weak D call TRBD1 (6 bases). The V and J ends lost 0 bases and 11 bases respectively, with 13 bases between them. CDR3 size: 13 residues. From germline, CDR1 is SGHVS and CDR2 FQNEAQ.

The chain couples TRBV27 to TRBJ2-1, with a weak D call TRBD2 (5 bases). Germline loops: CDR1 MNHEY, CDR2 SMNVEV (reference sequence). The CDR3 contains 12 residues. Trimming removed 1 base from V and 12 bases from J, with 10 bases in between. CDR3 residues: CASSLYPGSQFF. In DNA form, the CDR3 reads TGTGCCAGCAGTTTATACCCGGGGTCGCAGTTCTTC.

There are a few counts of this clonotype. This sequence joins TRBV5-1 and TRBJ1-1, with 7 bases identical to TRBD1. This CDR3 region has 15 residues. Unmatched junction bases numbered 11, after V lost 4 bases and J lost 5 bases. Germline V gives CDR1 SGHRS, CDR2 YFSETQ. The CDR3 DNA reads TGCGCCAGCAGCACCCACAGGGGCCTGAGGACTGAAGCTTTCTTT. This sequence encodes CASSTHRGLRTEAFF.

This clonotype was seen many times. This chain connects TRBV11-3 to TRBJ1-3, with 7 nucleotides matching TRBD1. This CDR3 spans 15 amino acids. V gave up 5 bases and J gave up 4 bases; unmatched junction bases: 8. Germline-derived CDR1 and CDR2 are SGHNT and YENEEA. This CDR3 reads CASSARTGGGNTIYF. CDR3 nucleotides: TGTGCCAGCAGCGCCAGGACAGGTGGAGGAAACACCATATATTTT. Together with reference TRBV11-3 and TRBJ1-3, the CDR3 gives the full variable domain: EAGVVQSPRYKIIEKKQPVAFWCNPISGHNTLYWYLQNLGQGPELLIRYENEEAVDDSQLPKDRFSAERLKGVDSTLKIQPAELGDSAVYLCASSARTGGGNTIYFGEGSWLTVV.

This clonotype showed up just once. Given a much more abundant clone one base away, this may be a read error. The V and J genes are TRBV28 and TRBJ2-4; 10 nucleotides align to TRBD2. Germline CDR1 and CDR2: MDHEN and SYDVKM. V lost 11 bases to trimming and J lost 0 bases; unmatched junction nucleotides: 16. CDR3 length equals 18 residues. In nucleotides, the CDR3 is TGTGCCGGCACCAACCGGCTAGCGGGAGTCCCAGCCAAAAACATTCAGTACTTC. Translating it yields CAGTNRLAGVPAKNIQYF.

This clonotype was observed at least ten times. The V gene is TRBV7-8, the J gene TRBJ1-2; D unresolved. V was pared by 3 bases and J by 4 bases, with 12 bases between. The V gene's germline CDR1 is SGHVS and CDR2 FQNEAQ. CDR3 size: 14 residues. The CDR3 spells CASSFRDPSYGYTF. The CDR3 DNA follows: TGTGCCAGCAGCTTTAGAGACCCATCCTATGGCTACACCTTC.

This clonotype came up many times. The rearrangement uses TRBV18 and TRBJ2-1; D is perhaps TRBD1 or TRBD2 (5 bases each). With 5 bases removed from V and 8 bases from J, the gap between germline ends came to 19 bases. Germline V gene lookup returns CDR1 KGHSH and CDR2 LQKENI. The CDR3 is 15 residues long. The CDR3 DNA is TGTGCCAGCTCATCCGACGGGACCTGGATGGATGAGCAGTTCTTC. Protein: CASSSDGTWMDEQFF. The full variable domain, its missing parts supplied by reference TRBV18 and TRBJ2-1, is NAGVMQNPRHLVRRRGQEARLRCSPMKGHSHVYWYRQLPEEGLKFMVYLQKENIIDESGMPKERFSAEFPKEGPSILRIQQVVRGDSAAYFCASSSDGTWMDEQFFGPGTRLTVL.

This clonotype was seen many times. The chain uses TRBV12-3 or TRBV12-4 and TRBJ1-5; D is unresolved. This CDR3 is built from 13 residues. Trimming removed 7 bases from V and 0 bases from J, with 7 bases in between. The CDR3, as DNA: TGTGCCAGCACAAGAGGTAGCAATCAGCCCCAGCATTTT. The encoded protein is CASTRGSNQPQHF.

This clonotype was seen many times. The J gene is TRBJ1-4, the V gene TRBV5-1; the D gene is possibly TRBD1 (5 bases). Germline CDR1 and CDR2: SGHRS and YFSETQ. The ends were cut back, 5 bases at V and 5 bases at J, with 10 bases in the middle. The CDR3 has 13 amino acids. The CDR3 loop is CASRGGENEKLFF. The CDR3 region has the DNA TGCGCCAGCAGGGGGGGTGAGAATGAAAAACTGTTTTTT.

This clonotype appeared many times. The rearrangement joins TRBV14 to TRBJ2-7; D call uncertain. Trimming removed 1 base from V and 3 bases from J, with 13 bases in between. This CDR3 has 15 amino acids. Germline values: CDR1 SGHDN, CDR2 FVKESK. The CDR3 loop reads CASSQVSVSRYEQYF. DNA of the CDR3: TGTGCCAGCAGCCAAGTTTCAGTCTCTCGCTACGAGCAGTACTTC.

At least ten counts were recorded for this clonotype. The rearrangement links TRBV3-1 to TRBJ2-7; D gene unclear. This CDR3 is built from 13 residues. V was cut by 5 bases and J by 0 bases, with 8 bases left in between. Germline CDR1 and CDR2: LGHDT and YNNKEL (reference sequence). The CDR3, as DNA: TGTGCCAGCAGCTCGAGCACCTCCTACGAGCAGTACTTC. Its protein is CASSSSTSYEQYF.

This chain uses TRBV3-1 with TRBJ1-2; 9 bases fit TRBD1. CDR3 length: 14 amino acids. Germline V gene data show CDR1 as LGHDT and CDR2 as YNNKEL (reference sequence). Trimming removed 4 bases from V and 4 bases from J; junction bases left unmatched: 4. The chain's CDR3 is CASSPDRGTYGYTF. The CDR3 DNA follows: TGTGCCAGCAGCCCGGACAGGGGAACCTATGGCTACACCTTC.

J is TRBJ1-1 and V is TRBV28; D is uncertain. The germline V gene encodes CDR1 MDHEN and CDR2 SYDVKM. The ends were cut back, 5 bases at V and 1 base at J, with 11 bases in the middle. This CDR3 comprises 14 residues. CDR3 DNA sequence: TGTGCCAGCAGTCCACGTGCGGGGAACACTGAAGCTTTCTTT. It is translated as CASSPRAGNTEAFF. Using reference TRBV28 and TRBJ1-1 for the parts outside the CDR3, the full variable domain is DVKVTQSSRYLVKRTGEKVFLECVQDMDHENMFWYRQDPGLGLRLIYFSYDVKMKEKGDIPEGYSVSREKKERFSLILESASTNQTSMYLCASSPRAGNTEAFFGQGTRLTVV.

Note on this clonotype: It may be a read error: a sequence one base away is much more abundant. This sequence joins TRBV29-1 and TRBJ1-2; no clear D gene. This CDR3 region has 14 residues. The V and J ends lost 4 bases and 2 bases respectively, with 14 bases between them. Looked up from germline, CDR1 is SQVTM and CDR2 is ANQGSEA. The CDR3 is CSVVDSRRNYGYTF. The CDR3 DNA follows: TGCAGCGTTGTCGACTCCCGTCGCAACTATGGCTACACCTTC.

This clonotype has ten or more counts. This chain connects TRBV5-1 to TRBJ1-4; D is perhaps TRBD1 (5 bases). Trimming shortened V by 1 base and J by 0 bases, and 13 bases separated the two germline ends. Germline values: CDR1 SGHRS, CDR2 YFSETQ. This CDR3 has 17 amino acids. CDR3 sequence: CASSLHVGDATNEKLFF. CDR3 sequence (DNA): TGCGCCAGCAGCTTGCATGTAGGGGATGCAACTAATGAAAAACTGTTTTTT. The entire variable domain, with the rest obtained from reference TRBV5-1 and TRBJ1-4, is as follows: KAGVTQTPRYLIKTRGQQVTLSCSPISGHRSVSWYQQTPGQGLQFLFEYFSETQRNKGNFPGRFSGRQFSNSRSEMNVSTLELGDSALYLCASSLHVGDATNEKLFFGSGTQLSVL.

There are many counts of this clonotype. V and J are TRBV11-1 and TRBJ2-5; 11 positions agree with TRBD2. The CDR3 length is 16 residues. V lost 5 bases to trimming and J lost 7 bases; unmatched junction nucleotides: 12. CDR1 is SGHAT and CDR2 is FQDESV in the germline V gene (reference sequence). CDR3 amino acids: CASSITSGRYVGTQYF. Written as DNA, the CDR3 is TGTGCCAGCAGCATCACTAGCGGGAGATACGTTGGGACCCAGTACTTC.

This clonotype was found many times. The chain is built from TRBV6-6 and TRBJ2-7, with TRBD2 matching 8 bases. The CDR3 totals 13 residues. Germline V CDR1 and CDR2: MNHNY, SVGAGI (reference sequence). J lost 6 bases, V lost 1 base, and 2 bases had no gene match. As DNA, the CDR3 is TGTGCCAGCAGTTACTTTCGGGAGGGCGAGCAGTACTTC. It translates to CASSYFREGEQYF.

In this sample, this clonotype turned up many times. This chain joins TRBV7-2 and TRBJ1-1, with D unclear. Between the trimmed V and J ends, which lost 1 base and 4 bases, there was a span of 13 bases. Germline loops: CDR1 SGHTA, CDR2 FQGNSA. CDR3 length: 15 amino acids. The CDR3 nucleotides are TGTGCCAGCAGCTTAGATGGCGGTAGAAGCACTGAAGCTTTCTTT. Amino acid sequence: CASSLDGGRSTEAFF. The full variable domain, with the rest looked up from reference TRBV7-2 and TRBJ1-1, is GAGVSQSPSNKVTEKGKDVELRCDPISGHTALYWYRQSLGQGLEFLIYFQGNSAPDKSGLPSDRFSAERTGGSVSTLTIQRTQQEDSAVYLCASSLDGGRSTEAFFGQGTRLTVV.

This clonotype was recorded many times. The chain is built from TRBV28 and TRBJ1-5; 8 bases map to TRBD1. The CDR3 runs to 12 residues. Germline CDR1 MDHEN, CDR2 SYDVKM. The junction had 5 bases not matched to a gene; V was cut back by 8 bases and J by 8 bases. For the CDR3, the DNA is TGTGCCAGCGGCACAGGGGGAAAGCCCCAGCATTTT. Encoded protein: CASGTGGKPQHF.

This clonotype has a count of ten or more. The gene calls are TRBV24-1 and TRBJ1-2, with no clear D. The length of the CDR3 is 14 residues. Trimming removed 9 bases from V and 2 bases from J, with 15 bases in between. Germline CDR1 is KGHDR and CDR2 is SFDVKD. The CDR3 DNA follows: TGTGCCACCGGGAGCCAGAAATCAAACTATGGCTACACCTTC. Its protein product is CATGSQKSNYGYTF.